Below, 15 T cell receptor beta chains from the same sample are listed, as sequenced in a study of blood T cell repertoires in COVID-19. The table came from immunoSEQ multiplex PCR; TCRdb's copy has only in-frame clones and leaves some out. The repertoire holds roughly 190,000 clones, about 88% seen once, with roughly 5.6% in the top ten. Sequencing was performed on peripheral blood. The receptors derive from a woman aged 40 to 55 who had recovered from COVID-19.

As concerns this clone: Mismatch with germline at one junction end may stem from a read error. The chain is built from TRBV13 and TRBJ1-1, with TRBD1 as a possible D gene (6 bases). This CDR3 has 16 amino acids. Germline V gene data show CDR1 as PRHDT and CDR2 as FYEKMQ (reference sequence). The CDR3 nucleotides are TGTGCCAGCAGCATAGGGTGGTTTCAGGGGCGGACTGAAGCTTTCTTT. This translates into CASSIGWFQGRTEAFF.

The chain uses TRBV5-5 and TRBJ2-7, with a possible D match to TRBD2 (5 bases). The V end was cut by 0 bases, the J end by 2 bases, with 9 bases between. The CDR3 sequence is 14 residues long. Germline CDR1 and CDR2: SGHKS and YYEKEE (reference sequence). This CDR3 is CASSLGGPTYEQYF. CDR3 DNA: TGTGCCAGCAGCTTGGGAGGGCCCACCTACGAGCAGTACTTC. Variable domain in full (rest from reference TRBV5-5 and TRBJ2-7): DAGVTQSPTHLIKTRGQQVTLRCSPISGHKSVSWYQQVLGQGPQFIFQYYEKEERGRGNFPDRFSARQFPNYSSELNVNALLLGDSALYLCASSLGGPTYEQYFGPGTRLTVT.

This rearrangement joins TRBV5-1 to TRBJ1-5; 10 bases match TRBD1. Germline CDR1 and CDR2: SGHRS and YFSETQ. CDR3 length equals 15 residues. V was pared by 4 bases and J by 6 bases, with 7 bases of the junction left unmatched. In nucleotides, the CDR3 is TGCGCCAGCAGCGTGGACAGGGGGGTGGGTCAGCCCCAGCATTTT. Translation: CASSVDRGVGQPQHF.

V and J are TRBV2 and TRBJ2-1; perhaps TRBD1 as D (6 bases). Per the germline V gene, CDR1 is SNHLY and CDR2 is FYNNEI. V lost 0 bases, J lost 4 bases, and 10 bases lay in between. The CDR3 sequence is 15 residues long. For the CDR3, the DNA is TGTGCCAGCAGTGAAGCCCTCGACAGGTACAATGAGCAGTTCTTC. This codes for CASSEALDRYNEQFF. Drawing the rest from reference TRBV2 and TRBJ2-1, the complete variable domain is EPEVTQTPSHQVTQMGQEVILRCVPISNHLYFYWYRQILGQKVEFLVSFYNNEISEKSEIFDDQFSVERPDGSNFTLKIRSTKLEDSAMYFCASSEALDRYNEQFFGPGTRLTVL.

The chain has TRBV7-8 and TRBJ2-7, with 7 nucleotides matching TRBD1. This CDR3 is 15 amino acids long. The trim removed 5 bases at V and 1 base at J, leaving 8 bases unmatched. CDR1 is SGHVS and CDR2 is FQNEAQ in the germline V gene. The CDR3 sequence: CASSHQQGPSYEQYF. The CDR3 DNA reads as TGTGCCAGCAGCCATCAACAGGGGCCATCCTACGAGCAGTACTTC.

V gene TRBV5-1 combines with J gene TRBJ2-7; 9 bases align to TRBD1. Germline loops: CDR1 SGHRS, CDR2 YFSETQ. The CDR3 is made up of 15 amino acids. V shed 0 bases and J 3 bases; nucleotides not matched to a gene: 4. DNA of the CDR3: TGCGCCAGCAGCTTGGAGGGACAGGGACTCTACGAGCAGTACTTC. This encodes CASSLEGQGLYEQYF.

The rearrangement links TRBV24-1 to TRBJ2-2; 9 bases line up with TRBD1. J was trimmed by 2 bases and V by 2 bases; bases with no gene match: 2. Germline CDR1 and CDR2: KGHDR and SFDVKD. There are 16 residues in the CDR3. The CDR3 loop is CATSDSGQGNTGELFF. The CDR3 DNA reads TGTGCCACCAGTGATTCGGGACAGGGAAACACCGGGGAGCTGTTTTTT.

The CDR3 DNA reads TGTGCCAGTAGTCCGGGGGGACAGGTGTTCTCCTACGAGCAGTACTTC. It is translated as CASSPGGQVFSYEQYF. The chain carries TRBV19 and TRBJ2-7; D might be TRBD1 (8 bases). Trimming took 5 bases from V and 0 from J, leaving 17 bases between them. The CDR3 loop spans 16 amino acids. Germline V gene data show CDR1 as LNHDA and CDR2 as SQIVND (reference sequence).

V usage is TRBV18 and J usage is TRBJ1-1; the D gene is possibly TRBD1 (5 bases). V lost 4 bases and J 7 bases, leaving 19 bases between the germline ends. CDR1 KGHSH and CDR2 LQKENI come from the germline V gene. The CDR3 consists of 15 residues. CDR3 sequence reads: CASSHQQRDSVEAFF. CDR3 coding DNA: TGTGCCAGCTCACACCAACAGAGAGACAGCGTTGAAGCTTTCTTT.

This clone was detected a few times. The V and J genes are TRBV10-2 and TRBJ2-2; 9 bases fit TRBD1. Trimming took 4 bases from V and 8 from J; bases not matched to a gene: 2. The CDR3 is 13 amino acids. The V gene's germline CDR1 is WSHSY and CDR2 SAAADI. The CDR3 sequence is CASSGQGVGELFF. CDR3 coding DNA: TGCGCCAGCAGTGGACAGGGGGTAGGGGAGCTGTTTTTT.

The rearrangement uses TRBV20-1 and TRBJ1-2; 10 nucleotides line up with TRBD1. The CDR3 totals 14 residues. Germline CDR1 DFQATT, CDR2 SNEGSKA (reference sequence). J was trimmed by 4 bases and V by 3 bases; bases with no gene match: 5. The CDR3 reads CSASDRGQSYGYTF. In DNA, the CDR3 is TGCAGTGCTAGTGACAGGGGGCAATCCTATGGCTACACCTTC.

The chain has TRBV11-1 and TRBJ1-2; D is perhaps TRBD1 (6 bases). CDR1 and CDR2 from the germline V gene are SGHAT and FQDESV (reference sequence). Trimming removed 5 bases from V and 4 bases from J, with 11 bases in between. The CDR3 contains 13 residues. Here the CDR3 reads CASSPLDSYGYTF. In nucleotides, the CDR3 is TGTGCCAGCAGCCCTCTGGACAGCTATGGCTACACCTTC.

The gene calls are TRBV11-1 and TRBJ2-1; no clear D. Trimming took off 1 base at V and 5 bases at J, with 6 bases between the two ends. Germline V gives CDR1 SGHAT, CDR2 FQDESV (reference sequence). This CDR3 is built from 13 residues. The CDR3 reads CASSLGLNNEQFF. The CDR3 DNA follows: TGTGCCAGCAGCTTAGGACTGAACAATGAGCAGTTCTTC.

V usage is TRBV6-1 and J usage is TRBJ2-3; 9 bases are a match to TRBD2. CDR1 and CDR2 from the germline V gene are MNHNS and SASEGT. The J segment lost 4 bases and the V segment lost 6 bases, leaving 8 bases of the junction unmatched. The CDR3 consists of 15 residues. This chain's CDR3 is CASRGGGRAADTQYF. CDR3 in DNA: TGTGCCAGCAGGGGAGGCGGGAGGGCCGCAGATACGCAGTATTTT.

In its sample, this clone was seen once. J is TRBJ2-7 and V is TRBV20-1; D possibly corresponds to TRBD1 (5 bases). CDR3 length: 11 residues. The V gene lost 3 bases and the J gene lost 7 bases, with 10 bases spanning the gap. Germline V gene sequence: CDR1 DFQATT, CDR2 SNEGSKA (reference sequence). CDR3 DNA: TGCAGTGCTAGGACAGTTTGGGAGCAGTACTTC. This gives the protein CSARTVWEQYF.